The rows below give T cell receptor beta chains drawn from one sample of a study of OX40 agonist ivuxolimab in advanced cancers. Sequenced by immunoSEQ multiplex PCR; TCRdb stores in-frame clones only, minus some. The table includes some 85,000 clones, around 90% detected once. This specimen was CD4+ or CD8+ T cells sorted from blood, taken in a trial of the OX40 agonist ivuxolimab. The receptors derive from an adult with an advanced solid tumor such as melanoma, head and neck, liver or kidney cancer. The conserved cysteine and the conserved F or W are not part of the CDR3 here. A D gene is named only where the DNA matches it firmly.

>NA|14|TRBV4-1|TRBJ1-3
ASSQDNRVAGNTIY
>NA|10|TRBV5-1|TRBJ2-2
ASSLGAGELF
>NA|13|TRBV7-3|TRBJ1-5
ASSLPDRTSGPQH
>NA|12|TRBV6-4|TRBJ2-1
ASSDSENGSTKF
>NA|14|TRBV25-1|TRBJ1-2
ASSETLDSSNYGYT
>TRBD1|13|TRBV19|TRBJ1-3
ASIADRVAGNTIY
>NA|11|TRBV4-3|TRBJ1-4
ASSQDWGEKLF
>NA|14|TRBV15|TRBJ1-4
ATSRDRLATNEKLF
>NA|13|TRBV28|TRBJ2-1
ASSSGTQAYNEQF
>NA|11|TRBV30|TRBJ1-2
AWTPDSPYGYT
>TRBD2|12|TRBV9|TRBJ2-1
ASSERGPGNEQF
>NA|13|TRBV5-1|TRBJ2-3
ASSSRTQSTDTQY
>NA|13|TRBV7-9|TRBJ2-7
ASSVSQLSSYEQY
>NA|13|TRBV5-3|TRBJ2-7
ARSIRPAPAYEQY
>TRBD1|12|TRBV5-6|TRBJ2-7
ASSVGQGVGEQY
>NA|12|TRBV5-1|TRBJ1-4
ASSLDGRGEKLF
>NA|12|TRBV10-1|TRBJ2-7
ASPGAIFSYEQY
>NA|12|TRBV28|TRBJ2-7
ASISGGAPYEQY
>NA|11|TRBV5-1|TRBJ2-1
ASSIYTARGQF
>TRBD2|14|TRBV7-3|TRBJ2-2
ASSRLAGTNTGELF
>TRBD1|13|TRBV11-2|TRBJ2-7
ASSSIRDRSHEQY
>TRBD1|12|TRBV15|TRBJ1-4
ATSPPGQLEKLF
>NA|13|TRBV28|TRBJ1-2
ASRDGDLANYGYT
>TRBD1|12|TRBV11-3|TRBJ2-7
ASSLRDRDYEQY
>TRBD2|13|TRBV6-5|TRBJ2-2
ASSSSGSWSGELF
>TRBD2|14|TRBV28|TRBJ2-7
ASRGGLAGGSYEQY
>NA|14|TRBV7-2|TRBJ2-7
ASSLGRGPLSYEQY
>NA|14|TRBV5-1|TRBJ2-2
ASSLEGRANTGELF
>TRBD1|12|TRBV11-2|TRBJ2-7
ASSVRDRSYEQY
>TRBD1|12|TRBV28|TRBJ2-7
ASTPGQGTYEQY
>NA|13|TRBV6-5|TRBJ2-7
ASSYFPGGSYEQY
>TRBD2|16|TRBV5-1|TRBJ2-5
ASSLVLAGTRPAETQY
>TRBD1|12|TRBV7-9|TRBJ1-1
ASSPPTGGTEAF
>TRBD1|13|TRBV11-2|TRBJ2-7
ASSRGTGVGYEQY
>NA|10|TRBV7-6|TRBJ2-5
ASSLGNSPPH
>TRBD1|13|TRBV5-4|TRBJ2-7
ASSLKGTGAYEQY
>NA|11|TRBV30|TRBJ2-7
AWRGIRSYEQY
>NA|13|TRBV7-2|TRBJ2-7
ASSLGGNHPYEQY
>TRBD2|15|TRBV28|TRBJ2-3
ASSSGTSGRSTDTQY
>TRBD2|13|TRBV28|TRBJ2-7
ASTIGGGSSYEQY
>NA|10|TRBV5-1|TRBJ2-2
ASKENTGELF